These 28 T cell receptor beta chains originate from one sample sequenced in a study of T cell responses to AZD1222 COVID-19 vaccine. Assay used: immunoSEQ multiplex PCR; TCRdb lists only in-frame clones, some missing. The sample lists tens of thousands of clones; about 89% were seen once. The sample consisted of peripheral blood, taken 28 days after the second AZD1222 dose. The receptors were gathered from an adult who received the AZD1222 COVID-19 vaccine.

This clone has only one observation. V usage is TRBV20-1 and J usage is TRBJ2-2; 8 nucleotides agree with TRBD2. There are 15 residues in the CDR3. CDR1 and CDR2 (germline): DFQATT, SNEGSKA (reference sequence). After removal of 3 bases from V and 7 bases from J, the junction contained 10 bases not matched to a gene. In DNA form, the CDR3 reads TGCAGTGCTAGTAGCAGGGCCCTAGCGGGCGGGGAGCTGTTTTTT. It specifies CSASSRALAGGELFF.

The rearrangement joins TRBV2 to TRBJ1-1; D uncertain. The CDR3 runs 14 residues. V shed 7 bases and J shed 4 bases, with 16 bases lying between them. Germline CDR1 and CDR2: SNHLY and FYNNEI. The CDR3 DNA is TGTGCCAGCATTTCGGAGGGAGGTGCCACTGAAGCTTTCTTT. Translated, it gives CASISEGGATEAFF.

The chain employs TRBV11-3 and TRBJ2-1; a possible D gene is TRBD2 (6 bases). The CDR3 contains 13 residues. Germline lookup yields CDR1 SGHNT and CDR2 YENEEA. Trimming left V 5 bases short and J 6 bases short, with 11 bases between. The CDR3 protein is CASSPGLPNEQFF. The CDR3 region has the DNA TGTGCCAGCAGCCCGGGACTGCCCAATGAGCAGTTCTTC.

The sample holds one count of this clone. This chain's CDR3 is CASSLTAVAYEQYF. The CDR3 DNA reads as TGTGCCAGCAGCTTGACGGCAGTTGCCTACGAGCAGTACTTC. The chain recombines TRBV5-5 with TRBJ2-7; no reliable D call. Germline V CDR1 and CDR2: SGHKS, YYEKEE (reference sequence). This CDR3 has 14 amino acids. The V and J ends lost 1 base and 2 bases respectively, with 10 bases between them.

V and J are TRBV7-9 and TRBJ2-7; no firm D call. This CDR3 spans 13 amino acids. From germline, CDR1 is SEHNR and CDR2 FQNEAQ (reference sequence). The V and J ends lost 10 bases and 0 bases respectively, with 13 bases between them. The CDR3 sequence: CATGGYSSYEQYF. CDR3 nucleotide sequence: TGTGCCACGGGCGGCTATAGCTCCTACGAGCAGTACTTC.

The chain couples TRBV21-1 to TRBJ1-6. TRBV21-1 is a pseudogene locus. The CDR3 is 14 amino acids. DNA of the CDR3: TGTGCCGCAGCGGCCCCCGGTAGGAATTCACCCCTCCACTTT. Translating it yields CAAAAPGRNSPLHF.

CDR3 sequence (DNA): TGTGCCAGCAGCCCCCAAGCGCACAGCACAGATACGCAGTATTTT. Amino acid sequence: CASSPQAHSTDTQYF. This chain connects TRBV7-3 to TRBJ2-3; D unresolved. This CDR3 region has 15 residues. Trimming removed 5 bases at V and 0 bases at J, with 12 bases between. CDR1 SGHTA and CDR2 FQGTGA come from the germline V gene.

The chain recombines TRBV30 with TRBJ1-1; a possible D gene is TRBD1 (5 bases). Trimming took 0 bases from V and 3 from J, leaving 14 bases between them. CDR3 length: 15 residues. CDR1 is GTSNPN, CDR2 SVGIG, per germline (reference sequence). The CDR3 spells CAWSVLAGWDTEAFF. In DNA form, the CDR3 reads TGTGCCTGGAGTGTACTCGCAGGGTGGGACACTGAAGCTTTCTTT.

The V call is TRBV5-1, the J call TRBJ1-2, with unresolved D. The germline V and J ends were trimmed by 5 bases and 0 bases, with 8 bases remaining between them. The CDR3 extends over 13 amino acids. Germline values: CDR1 SGHRS, CDR2 YFSETQ. The CDR3 spells CASRARSNYGYTF. The DNA of the CDR3 is TGCGCCAGCAGAGCCAGATCTAACTATGGCTACACCTTC.

This chain connects TRBV7-2 to TRBJ2-1; tentative D call: TRBD2 (6 bases). The CDR3 is made up of 13 amino acids. Germline lookup yields CDR1 SGHTA and CDR2 FQGNSA. V was trimmed by 0 bases and J by 9 bases, leaving 9 bases between them. Written as DNA, the CDR3 is TGTGCCAGCAGCTTAGCGCGGGAAGGTGAGCAGTTCTTC. It encodes CASSLAREGEQFF.

CDR3 coding DNA: TGTGCCATAGGGACAGGGGGCTTTGGCTACACCTTC. It is translated as CAIGTGGFGYTF. V usage is TRBV10-3 and J usage is TRBJ1-2, with 12 positions matching TRBD1. The CDR3 consists of 12 residues. Trimming took 9 bases from V and 7 from J; bases not matched to a gene: 3. Germline CDR1 is ENHRY and CDR2 is SYGVKD.

Written as DNA, the CDR3 is TGTGCCAGCAGCTTAGCGCGTGGGAGGCAGTCCTACGAGCAGTACTTC. Protein sequence: CASSLARGRQSYEQYF. The chain has TRBV7-9 and TRBJ2-7; possible D gene TRBD2, 6 bases. The germline gives CDR1 SEHNR, CDR2 FQNEAQ (reference sequence). With 0 bases removed from V and 1 base from J, the gap between germline ends came to 13 bases. The CDR3 length is 16 residues.

This chain links TRBV5-4 with TRBJ1-2, with unresolved D. CDR3 size: 12 residues. In germline, CDR1 is SGHNT, CDR2 YYREEE (reference sequence). V shed 0 bases and J shed 6 bases, with 6 bases lying between them. The CDR3 DNA is TGTGCCAGCAGCTTGGAGGGAGATGGCTACACCTTC. Its translation is CASSLEGDGYTF.

J is TRBJ2-1 and V is TRBV6-5; D may match TRBD1 or TRBD2 (6 bases each). Germline V gene data show CDR1 as MNHEY and CDR2 as SVGAGI. Trimming removed 3 bases from V and 12 bases from J, with 12 bases in between. This CDR3 region has 12 residues. CDR3 bases: TGTGCCAGCAGTTATCTAGGAGGGGGGCAGTTCTTC. This codes for CASSYLGGGQFF.

This rearrangement joins TRBV5-1 to TRBJ2-2; 9 bases map to TRBD2. This CDR3 contains 19 residues. Trimming removed 4 bases from V and 8 bases from J; junction bases left unmatched: 21. The germline CDR1 and CDR2 sequences are SGHRS and YFSETQ. CDR3 region: CASSQEGVSGSRLLGELFF. The CDR3 region has the DNA TGCGCCAGCAGCCAAGAAGGGGTTAGCGGGAGTCGTCTATTGGGGGAGCTGTTTTTT.

The CDR3 protein is CAWSVQGGYGYTF. CDR3 bases: TGTGCCTGGAGTGTACAGGGGGGCTATGGCTACACCTTC. The genes are TRBV30 and TRBJ1-2; 8 bases line up with TRBD1. With V trimmed by 0 bases and J by 4 bases, 1 base remained unmatched. Germline-derived CDR1 and CDR2 are GTSNPN and SVGIG (reference sequence). This CDR3 is built from 13 residues.

This chain joins TRBV5-1 and TRBJ1-2; the D gene is possibly TRBD1 (5 bases). The V and J ends lost 5 bases and 0 bases respectively, with 11 bases between them. The germline V gene has CDR1 SGHRS and CDR2 YFSETQ. This CDR3 has 14 amino acids. In nucleotides, the CDR3 is TGCGCCAGCAGTTTTGGGACGGCTAACTATGGCTACACCTTC. Amino acids: CASSFGTANYGYTF.

V and J are TRBV18 and TRBJ1-5; possibly TRBD1 for D (5 bases). Trimming left V 4 bases short and J 4 bases short, with 8 bases between. The CDR3 is made up of 13 amino acids. Germline-derived CDR1 and CDR2 are KGHSH and LQKENI. The CDR3 bases are TGTGCCAGCTCACATGGGGCAAATCAGCCCCAGCATTTT. Translating gives CASSHGANQPQHF. The variable domain in full, completed from reference TRBV18 and TRBJ1-5, reads NAGVMQNPRHLVRRRGQEARLRCSPMKGHSHVYWYRQLPEEGLKFMVYLQKENIIDESGMPKERFSAEFPKEGPSILRIQQVVRGDSAAYFCASSHGANQPQHFGDGTRLSIL.

The chain carries TRBV24-1 and TRBJ1-5; D gene unclear. The germline V gene encodes CDR1 KGHDR and CDR2 SFDVKD. The V and J ends lost 9 bases and 1 base respectively, with 9 bases between them. The CDR3 consists of 13 residues. CDR3 sequence: CATAGGSNQPQHF. In nucleotides, the CDR3 is TGTGCCACCGCCGGTGGGAGCAATCAGCCCCAGCATTTT.

The V gene is TRBV11-1, the J gene TRBJ1-6; no firm D call. This CDR3 contains 16 residues. V gave up 5 bases and J gave up 5 bases, with 16 bases separating them. Germline CDR1 is SGHAT and CDR2 is FQDESV (reference sequence). The CDR3 reads CASSALRGIDNSPLHF. For the CDR3, the DNA is TGTGCCAGCAGCGCCCTGCGGGGAATTGATAATTCACCCCTCCACTTT.

This chain links TRBV6-5 with TRBJ2-7; TRBD1 matches at 10 bases. Germline-derived CDR1 and CDR2 are MNHEY and SVGAGI. The CDR3 runs 15 residues. With 6 bases clipped from V and 5 bases from J, the junction kept 10 bases outside the gene matches. Written as DNA, the CDR3 is TGTGCCAGCAGGGGCCCCGGGACAGGGGAGCACGAGCAGTACTTC. Residues: CASRGPGTGEHEQYF.

V usage is TRBV6-5 and J usage is TRBJ2-3, with no clear D. The V gene's germline CDR1 is MNHEY and CDR2 SVGAGI. The V and J ends lost 0 bases and 6 bases respectively, with 10 bases between them. The CDR3 is 14 amino acids. CDR3 DNA: TGTGCCAGCAGTTACTCCGTGTATCAGGATACGCAGTATTTT. This translates into CASSYSVYQDTQYF.

The chain employs TRBV6-5 and TRBJ2-7; 9 bases align to TRBD1. Per germline, CDR1 MNHEY and CDR2 SVGAGI. CDR3 size: 16 residues. V shed 2 bases, J shed 6 bases, and the junction held 11 bases outside the gene matches. The CDR3 protein is CASSYPQGQGIVEQYF. The CDR3 nucleotides are TGTGCCAGCAGTTACCCGCAAGGACAGGGGATTGTCGAGCAGTACTTC.

This chain joins TRBV23-1 and TRBJ2-7, with TRBD2 matching 7 bases. TRBV23-1 is marked as an open reading frame, function uncertain. Losses at the gene ends were 0 bases for V and 1 base for J; bases not matched to a gene: 3. The CDR3 runs 15 residues. CDR3 bases: TGCGCCAGCAGTCAATCCCCTAGCGGTTCCTACGAGCAGTACTTC. This translates into CASSQSPSGSYEQYF.

This chain joins TRBV29-1 and TRBJ2-1; either TRBD1 or TRBD2 may fit D (5 bases each). CDR3 length equals 13 residues. With 1 base removed from V and 7 bases from J, the gap between germline ends came to 11 bases. The germline V gene has CDR1 SQVTM and CDR2 ANQGSEA. As DNA, the CDR3 is TGCAGCGTTGAAGGGGGCGAGCGGAATGAGCAGTTCTTC. Translating it yields CSVEGGERNEQFF.

V is TRBV14 and J is TRBJ2-7; 8 nucleotides agree with TRBD2. The CDR3 consists of 16 residues. V lost 1 base to trimming and J lost 4 bases; unmatched junction nucleotides: 9. In germline, CDR1 is SGHDN, CDR2 FVKESK. The CDR3 DNA reads TGTGCCAGCAGCCAAGGTCTCCCGGGAGGGCCGTACGAGCAGTACTTC. The encoded protein is CASSQGLPGGPYEQYF.

This chain connects TRBV19 to TRBJ2-7, with D maybe TRBD2 (5 bases). Between the trimmed V and J ends, which lost 7 bases and 4 bases, there was a span of 11 bases. The CDR3 consists of 12 residues. From germline, CDR1 is LNHDA and CDR2 SQIVND (reference sequence). The DNA for the CDR3 is TGTGCCAGTACCGACCGAGGGTACGAGCAGTACTTC. Translation gives CASTDRGYEQYF.

This chain uses TRBV27 with TRBJ1-2; 8 bases agree with TRBD1. J lost 4 bases, V lost 6 bases, and 4 bases had no gene match. Germline V CDR1 and CDR2: MNHEY, SMNVEV (reference sequence). The CDR3 consists of 13 residues. The CDR3 sequence is CASSPGTGYGYTF. The CDR3 nucleotides are TGTGCCAGCAGCCCCGGGACAGGCTATGGCTACACCTTC.